This TCR beta chain comes out of a study of blood T cells in healthy people across ages. PCR was performed a second time for about 7 to 11 cycles using a sample-barcoded 5' primer and a J-beta primer mix. The template-switch adaptor was a 5' adaptor with 12 random nucleotides. It tagged each cDNA molecule. Each CDR3 protein gets one entry after TCRdb re-called the 5' RACE reads with MiXCR. Of roughly 2 million distinct CDR3 sequences listed, around half are singletons. The V and J ends lost 3 bases and 6 bases respectively, with 9 bases between them. CDR1 is DFQATT and CDR2 is SNEGSKA in the germline V gene (reference sequence). CDR3 length: 13 residues. Drawing of peripheral blood yielded roughly 10 milliliters from each donor. RNA extraction gave at least 6 micrograms of total RNA per sample.

V usage is TRBV20-1 and J usage is TRBJ1-6; D remains ambiguous. The sample taken for sequencing was blood. This TCR derives from a woman in her thirties or forties in good health. The DNA for the CDR3 is TGCAGTGCTAGGCGGGATGGTAATTCACCCCTCCACTTT. Protein: CSARRDGNSPLHF.